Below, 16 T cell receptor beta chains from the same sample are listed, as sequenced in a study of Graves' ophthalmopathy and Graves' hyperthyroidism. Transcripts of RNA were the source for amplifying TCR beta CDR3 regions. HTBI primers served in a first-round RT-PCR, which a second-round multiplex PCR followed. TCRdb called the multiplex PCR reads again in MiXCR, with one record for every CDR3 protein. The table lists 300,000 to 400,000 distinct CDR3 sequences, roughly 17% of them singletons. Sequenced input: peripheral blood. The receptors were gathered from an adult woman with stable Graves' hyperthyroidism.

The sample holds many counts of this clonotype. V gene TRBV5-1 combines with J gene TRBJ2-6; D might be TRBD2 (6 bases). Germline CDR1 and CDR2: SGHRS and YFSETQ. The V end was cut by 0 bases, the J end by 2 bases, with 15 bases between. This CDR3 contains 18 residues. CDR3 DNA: TGCGCCAGCAGCTTGGTCGGAGGGTCGTACGCTGGGGCCAACGTCCTGACTTTC. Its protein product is CASSLVGGSYAGANVLTF.

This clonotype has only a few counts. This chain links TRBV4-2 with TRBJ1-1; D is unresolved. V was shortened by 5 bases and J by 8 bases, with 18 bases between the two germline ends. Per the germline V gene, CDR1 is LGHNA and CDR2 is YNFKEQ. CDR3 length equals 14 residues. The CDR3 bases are TGTGCCAGCAGCATAGGGTTGAGACCGCCAGAAGCTTTCTTT. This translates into CASSIGLRPPEAFF.

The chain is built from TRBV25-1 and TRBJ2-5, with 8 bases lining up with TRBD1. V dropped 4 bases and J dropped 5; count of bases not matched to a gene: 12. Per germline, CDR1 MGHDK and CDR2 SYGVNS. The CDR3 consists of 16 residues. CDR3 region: CASSGRDRSRGETQYF. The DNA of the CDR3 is TGTGCCAGCAGTGGACGGGACAGGTCGAGGGGGGAGACCCAGTACTTC.

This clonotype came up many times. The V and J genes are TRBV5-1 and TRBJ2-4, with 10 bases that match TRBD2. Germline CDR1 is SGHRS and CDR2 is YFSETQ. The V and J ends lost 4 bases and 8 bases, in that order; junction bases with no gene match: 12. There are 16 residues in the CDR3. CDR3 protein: CASSLTGTSDLDIQYF. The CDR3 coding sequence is TGCGCCAGCAGCCTTACCGGGACTAGCGATTTGGACATTCAGTACTTC.

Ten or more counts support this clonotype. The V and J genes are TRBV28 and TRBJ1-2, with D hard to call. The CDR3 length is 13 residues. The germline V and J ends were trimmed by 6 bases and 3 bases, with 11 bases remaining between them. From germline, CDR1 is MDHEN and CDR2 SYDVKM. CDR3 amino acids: CASRTSNDYGYTF. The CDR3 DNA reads TGTGCCAGCAGAACAAGTAACGACTATGGCTACACCTTC.

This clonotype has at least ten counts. In nucleotides, the CDR3 is TGTGCCAGCAGTGCACCGTCGGACATTGGCGGGGGTACCCAGCATTTT. It is translated as CASSAPSDIGGGTQHF. The genes are TRBV28 and TRBJ1-5; possible D gene TRBD1, 5 bases. V was shortened by 5 bases and J by 11 bases, with 25 bases between the two germline ends. Germline V CDR1 and CDR2: MDHEN, SYDVKM. This CDR3 comprises 16 residues.

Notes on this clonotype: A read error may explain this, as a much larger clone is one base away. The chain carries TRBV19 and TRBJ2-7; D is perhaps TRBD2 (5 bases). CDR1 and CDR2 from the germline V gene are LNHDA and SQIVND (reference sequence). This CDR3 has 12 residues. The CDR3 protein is CASSIAGGEQCF. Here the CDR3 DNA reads TGTGCCAGTAGTATTGCTGGAGGCGAGCAGTGCTTC.

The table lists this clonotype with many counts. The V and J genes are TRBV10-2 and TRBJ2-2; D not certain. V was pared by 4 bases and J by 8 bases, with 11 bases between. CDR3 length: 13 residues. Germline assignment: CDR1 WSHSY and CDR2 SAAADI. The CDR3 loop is CASSVAGGGELFF. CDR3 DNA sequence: TGCGCCAGCAGTGTCGCAGGTGGGGGGGAGCTGTTTTTT.

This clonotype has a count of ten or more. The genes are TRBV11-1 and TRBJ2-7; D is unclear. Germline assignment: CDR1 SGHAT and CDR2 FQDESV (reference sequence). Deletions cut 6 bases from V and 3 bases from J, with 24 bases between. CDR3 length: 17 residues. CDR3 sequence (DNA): TGTGCCAGCAGACATCCCCCCACCGGGTCCCTTAGCTACGAGCAGTACTTC. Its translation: CASRHPPTGSLSYEQYF.

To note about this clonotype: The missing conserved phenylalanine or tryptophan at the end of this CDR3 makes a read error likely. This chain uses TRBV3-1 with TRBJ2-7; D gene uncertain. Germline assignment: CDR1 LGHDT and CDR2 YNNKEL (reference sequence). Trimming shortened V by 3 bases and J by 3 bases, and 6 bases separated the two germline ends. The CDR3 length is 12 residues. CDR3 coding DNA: TGTGCCAGCAGCCAGGACGGCTACGAGCAGTACTAC. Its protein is CASSQDGYEQYY.

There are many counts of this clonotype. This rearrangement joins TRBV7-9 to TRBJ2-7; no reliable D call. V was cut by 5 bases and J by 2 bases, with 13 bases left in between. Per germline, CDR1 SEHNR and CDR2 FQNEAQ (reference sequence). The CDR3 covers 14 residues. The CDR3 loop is CASSDETQAYEQYF. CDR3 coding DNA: TGTGCCAGCAGCGACGAGACTCAAGCCTACGAGCAGTACTTC.

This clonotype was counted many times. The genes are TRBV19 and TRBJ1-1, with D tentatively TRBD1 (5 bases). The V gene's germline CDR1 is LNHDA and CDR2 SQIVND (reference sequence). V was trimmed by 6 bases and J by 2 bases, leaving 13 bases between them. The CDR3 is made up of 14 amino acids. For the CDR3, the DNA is TGTGCCAGTAGGAGGGGAAATAGAAACACTGAAGCTTTCTTT. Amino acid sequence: CASRRGNRNTEAFF.

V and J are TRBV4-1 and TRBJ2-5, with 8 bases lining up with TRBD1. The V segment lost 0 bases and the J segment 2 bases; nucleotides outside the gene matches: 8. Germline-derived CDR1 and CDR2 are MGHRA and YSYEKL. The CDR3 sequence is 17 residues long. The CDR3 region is CASSQDVTGGSQETQYF. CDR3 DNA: TGCGCCAGCAGCCAAGATGTAACAGGGGGTTCTCAAGAGACCCAGTACTTC.

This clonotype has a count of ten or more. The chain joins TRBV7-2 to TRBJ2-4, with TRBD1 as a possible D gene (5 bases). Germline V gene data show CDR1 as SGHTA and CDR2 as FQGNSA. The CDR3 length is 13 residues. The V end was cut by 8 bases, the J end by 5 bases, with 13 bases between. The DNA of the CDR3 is TGTGCCAGCGCCTGGGGCCCAGAAAACATTCAGTACTTC. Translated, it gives CASAWGPENIQYF.

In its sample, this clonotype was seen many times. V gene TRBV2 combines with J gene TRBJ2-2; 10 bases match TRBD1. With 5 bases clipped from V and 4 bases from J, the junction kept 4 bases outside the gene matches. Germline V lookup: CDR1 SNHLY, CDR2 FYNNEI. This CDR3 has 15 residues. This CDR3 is CASSRQGAGTGELFF. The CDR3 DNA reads TGTGCCAGCAGTCGACAGGGGGCGGGCACCGGGGAGCTGTTTTTT. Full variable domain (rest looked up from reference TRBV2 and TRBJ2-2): EPEVTQTPSHQVTQMGQEVILRCVPISNHLYFYWYRQILGQKVEFLVSFYNNEISEKSEIFDDQFSVERPDGSNFTLKIRSTKLEDSAMYFCASSRQGAGTGELFFGEGSRLTVL.

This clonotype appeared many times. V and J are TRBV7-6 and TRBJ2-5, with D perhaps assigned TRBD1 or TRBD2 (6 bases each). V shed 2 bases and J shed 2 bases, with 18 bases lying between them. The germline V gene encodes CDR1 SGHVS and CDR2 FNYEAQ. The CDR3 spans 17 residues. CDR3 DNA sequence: TGTGCCAGCAGCTTATATTATGGAGGGGGTAGACAAGAGACCCAGTACTTC. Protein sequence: CASSLYYGGGRQETQYF.